Below, one TCR beta chain is given with its context. Its matching antigen is unknown. Clones were read by immunoSEQ multiplex PCR, and TCRdb kept only the in-frame ones, dropping some. The sample lists roughly 140,000 clones; 80% to 90% were seen once. The germline V gene encodes CDR1 SGHKS and CDR2 YYEKEE (reference sequence). The V gene lost 1 base and the J gene lost 7 bases, with 15 bases spanning the gap. The CDR3 consists of 15 residues. The data derive from a study of Ad26.COV2.S vaccination and SARS-CoV-2 variants. Study-level points and caveats: Breadth and depth estimates from TCRs may understate total T cell responses. Placebo recipients and vaccine recipients were similar in non-spike TCR breadth. There was reportedly substantial breadth in spike-specific CD8+ and CD4+ T cell responses after vaccination.

The rearrangement joins TRBV5-5 to TRBJ1-5, with a possible D match to TRBD1 (5 bases). The source is a human donor who had recovered from COVID-19. The sample in question was peripheral blood, obtained after recovery from COVID-19. The chain's CDR3 is CASSLNTGLHQPQHF. The CDR3 DNA follows: TGTGCCAGCAGCTTGAACACAGGCTTGCACCAGCCCCAGCATTTT. The full variable domain, with the rest looked up from reference TRBV5-5 and TRBJ1-5, is DAGVTQSPTHLIKTRGQQVTLRCSPISGHKSVSWYQQVLGQGPQFIFQYYEKEERGRGNFPDRFSARQFPNYSSELNVNALLLGDSALYLCASSLNTGLHQPQHFGDGTRLSIL.